The clone carrying this T cell receptor beta chain turned up a few times. This record comes from a study of blood T cell repertoires in COVID-19. Study at large: Sites across the United States, Italy and Spain contributed samples from acute and convalescent COVID-19. T cells, B-cell-depleted T cells, or PBMCs supplied cDNA or gDNA.

Original methodology: Estimated nucleated cell counts came from reference gene primer amplification. The repertoire was sequenced with immunoSEQ multiplex PCR; TCRdb's copy has only in-frame clones and lacks some. V and J calls and clone size follow that table, whereas D and trimming were derived from the DNA. The table has 200,000 to 250,000 clones, approximately 84% seen once. The sequenced material came from peripheral blood. The source is a woman aged 80 or older with acute or convalescent COVID-19.

CDR3 DNA: TGTGCCAGCAGCCAAGCTAGGGGAGGGGAGACCCAGTACTTC. It specifies CASSQARGGETQYF. The rearrangement links TRBV4-2 to TRBJ2-5, with 7 bases lining up with TRBD2. The CDR3 is made up of 14 amino acids. Trimming cost V 1 base and J 5 bases; bases outside gene matches: 4. CDR1 is LGHNA, CDR2 YNFKEQ, per germline.